A selection of T cell receptor beta chains follows, all from one sample in a study of blood T cell repertoires in COVID-19. The data were produced by immunoSEQ multiplex PCR, yet TCRdb's version contains in-frame clones alone and is incomplete. Of about 75,000 clones in the sample, roughly nine tenths are singletons; the top ten hold around 2.6%. The sample taken for sequencing was peripheral blood. These receptors originate from a human donor in a cohort sampled during active COVID-19. The CDR3 runs from the conserved cysteine through the conserved F or W. A D gene is named only where the DNA matches it firmly. A row's size may be missing; if present it is once, few, many or a size class.

TRBJ2-3 - TRBD2 TRBV9 TGTGCCAGCAGCGTAGAAGGTACTAGCGGGGGGGCGGATACGCAGTATTTT CASSVEGTSGGADTQYF
TRBJ2-1 - - TRBV3-1/TRBV3-2 TGTGCCAGCAGCCTTTTCTCGGGCCGGGGCAATGAGCAGTTCTTC CASSLFSGRGNEQFF
TRBJ2-1 once - TRBV30 TGTGCCTGGAGTGGTAGAACCCCCTACAATGAGCAGTTCTTC CAWSGRTPYNEQFF
TRBJ2-1 - TRBD2 TRBV5-4 TGTGCCAGCAGCTTGGGGCCTAGCGGGAAGGTAAATGAGCAGTTCTTC CASSLGPSGKVNEQFF
TRBJ1-4 - - TRBV28 TGTGCCAGCAGTCCCCGGACACAGGGATTTGTTGAAAAACTGTTTTTT CASSPRTQGFVEKLFF
TRBJ2-1 - TRBD2 TRBV6-2/TRBV6-3 TGTGCCAGCAGTTACTTGGGGAGCGGGGGGATCTACAATGAGCAGTTCTTC CASSYLGSGGIYNEQFF
TRBJ1-1 - - TRBV5-4 TGTGCCAGCAGCTCCCAGGGGAACACTGAAGCTTTCTTT CASSSQGNTEAFF
TRBJ2-1 - - TRBV4-1 TGCGCCAGCAGCCGCCTAGGCTTAGCGGACAACAATGAGCAGTTCTTC CASSRLGLADNNEQFF
TRBJ1-2 - TRBD1 TRBV6-1 TGTGCCAGCAGTGAGGGGACAGGGGGCATGTATGGCTACACCTTC CASSEGTGGMYGYTF
TRBJ1-5 - - TRBV6-1 TGTGCCAGCAGTGAAGGGGGGGTCAATCAGCCCCAGCATTTT CASSEGGVNQPQHF
TRBJ1-1 - - TRBV7-6 TGTGCCAGCAGCGTACAACAGGCCGCTACTGAAGCTTTCTTT CASSVQQAATEAFF
TRBJ2-3 - TRBD2 TRBV19 TGTGCCAGTGGGCAGCGGGACACAGATACGCAGTATTTT CASGQRDTDTQYF
TRBJ2-2 - TRBD1 TRBV3-1/TRBV3-2 TGTGCCAGCAGCCAGGGACAGATGAACACCGGGGAGCTGTTTTTT CASSQGQMNTGELFF
TRBJ1-1 - - TRBV19 TGTGCCAGTAGTATAGGGCCTGGGGGGGGCACTGAAGCTTTCTTT CASSIGPGGGTEAFF
TRBJ2-1 - - TRBV10-3 TGTGCCATCGGACAGAAATACAATGAGCAGTTCTTC CAIGQKYNEQFF
TRBJ2-5 once - TRBV29-1 TGCAGCGTTGAAGCCCAGCAAGAGACCCAGTACTTC CSVEAQQETQYF
TRBJ1-5 once TRBD1 TRBV19 TGTGCCAGTAGTATTGTCTCAGGGGGCAGCAATCAGCCCCAGCATTTT CASSIVSGGSNQPQHF